A single sample is the source of the 5 T cell receptor beta chains below, sequenced in a study of blood T cell repertoires in COVID-19. Sequencing used immunoSEQ multiplex PCR; TCRdb keeps in-frame clones, though not all of them. The sample lists nearly 45,000 clones; around 79% were seen once. Specimen: peripheral blood. The receptor set was obtained from a human donor in a cohort sampled during active COVID-19.

This clone occurred a few times. The rearrangement uses TRBV7-2 and TRBJ2-2; D ambiguous. The CDR3 runs to 15 residues. CDR1 SGHTA and CDR2 FQGNSA come from the germline V gene. Trimming took 3 bases from V and 1 from J, leaving 9 bases between them. DNA of the CDR3: TGTGCCAGCAGCTTTGTTACAGAGAACACCGGGGAGCTGTTTTTT. Translated: CASSFVTENTGELFF. Supplemented by reference TRBV7-2 and TRBJ2-2, the full variable domain reads GAGVSQSPSNKVTEKGKDVELRCDPISGHTALYWYRQSLGQGLEFLIYFQGNSAPDKSGLPSDRFSAERTGGSVSTLTIQRTQQEDSAVYLCASSFVTENTGELFFGEGSRLTVL.

By share of the sample, this clone is medium-sized (0.01 to 0.1%). This chain uses TRBV2 with TRBJ2-1; perhaps TRBD2 as D (6 bases). The V gene lost 6 bases and the J gene lost 6 bases, with 12 bases spanning the gap. The CDR3 loop spans 13 amino acids. CDR1 is SNHLY and CDR2 is FYNNEI in the germline V gene. CDR3 protein: CASSRDSFNEQFF. The CDR3 DNA sequence: TGTGCCAGCAGCCGGGACTCATTCAATGAGCAGTTCTTC. The whole variable domain, remainder taken from reference TRBV2 and TRBJ2-1, is EPEVTQTPSHQVTQMGQEVILRCVPISNHLYFYWYRQILGQKVEFLVSFYNNEISEKSEIFDDQFSVERPDGSNFTLKIRSTKLEDSAMYFCASSRDSFNEQFFGPGTRLTVL.

The CDR3 sequence is CASNPELNYGYTF. CDR3 coding DNA: TGTGCCAGTAACCCGGAGCTTAACTATGGCTACACCTTC. The chain recombines TRBV19 with TRBJ1-2; D not certain. The CDR3 has 13 amino acids. Germline CDR1 and CDR2: LNHDA and SQIVND (reference sequence). Trimming took 7 bases from V and 1 from J, leaving 10 bases between them.

The chain carries TRBV7-2 and TRBJ1-2, with D possibly matching TRBD1 (6 bases). Deletions cut 4 bases from V and 4 bases from J, with 13 bases between. Germline V gene data show CDR1 as SGHTA and CDR2 as FQGNSA. There are 14 residues in the CDR3. The CDR3: CASSYGQRGYGYTF. CDR3 DNA: TGTGCCAGCAGCTACGGACAGAGGGGCTATGGCTACACCTTC.

The CDR3 loop reads CASSQDAGLAGETQYF. DNA of the CDR3: TGCGCCAGCAGCCAAGACGCCGGACTAGCGGGAGAGACCCAGTACTTC. The V call is TRBV4-3, the J call TRBJ2-5; 11 bases align to TRBD2. This CDR3 region has 16 residues. V lost 0 bases and J lost 4; bases outside the gene matches: 4. From germline, CDR1 is LGHNA and CDR2 YSLEER.